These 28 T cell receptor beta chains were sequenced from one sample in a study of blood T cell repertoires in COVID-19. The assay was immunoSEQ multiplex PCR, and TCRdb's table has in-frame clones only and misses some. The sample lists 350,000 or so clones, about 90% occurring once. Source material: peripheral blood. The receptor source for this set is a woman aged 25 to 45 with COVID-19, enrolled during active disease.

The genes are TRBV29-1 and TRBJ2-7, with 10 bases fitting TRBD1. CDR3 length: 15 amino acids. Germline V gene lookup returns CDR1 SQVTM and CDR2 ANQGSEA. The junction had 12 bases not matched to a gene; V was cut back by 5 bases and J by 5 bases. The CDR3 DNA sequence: TGCAGCGTTATAGGGGGCGGGACAGGGGAGGACGAGCAGTACTTC. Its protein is CSVIGGGTGEDEQYF.

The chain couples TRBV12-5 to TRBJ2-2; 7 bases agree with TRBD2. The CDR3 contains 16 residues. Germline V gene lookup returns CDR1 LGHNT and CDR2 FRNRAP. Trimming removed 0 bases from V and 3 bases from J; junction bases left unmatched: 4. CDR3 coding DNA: TGTGCTAGTGGTTTGGTACATCGGGGGGACACCGGGGAGCTGTTTTTT. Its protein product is CASGLVHRGDTGELFF.

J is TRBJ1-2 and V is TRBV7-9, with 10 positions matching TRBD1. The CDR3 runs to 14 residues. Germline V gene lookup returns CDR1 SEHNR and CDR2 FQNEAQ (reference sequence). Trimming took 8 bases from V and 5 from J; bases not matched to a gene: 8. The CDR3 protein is CASARDRGVYGYTF. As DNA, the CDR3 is TGTGCCAGCGCCCGGGACAGGGGTGTGTATGGCTACACCTTC.

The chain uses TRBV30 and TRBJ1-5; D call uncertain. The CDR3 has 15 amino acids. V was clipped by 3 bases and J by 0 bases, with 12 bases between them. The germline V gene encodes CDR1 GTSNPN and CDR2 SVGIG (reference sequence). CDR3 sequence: CAWRGRRASNQPQHF. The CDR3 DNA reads TGTGCCTGGAGGGGGAGACGGGCTAGCAATCAGCCCCAGCATTTT.

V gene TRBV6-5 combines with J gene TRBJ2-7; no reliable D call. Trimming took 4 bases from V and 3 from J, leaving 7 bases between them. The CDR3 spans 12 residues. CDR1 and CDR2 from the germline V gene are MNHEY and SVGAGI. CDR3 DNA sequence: TGTGCCAGCAGTTTGAACAGCTACGAGCAGTACTTC. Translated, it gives CASSLNSYEQYF.

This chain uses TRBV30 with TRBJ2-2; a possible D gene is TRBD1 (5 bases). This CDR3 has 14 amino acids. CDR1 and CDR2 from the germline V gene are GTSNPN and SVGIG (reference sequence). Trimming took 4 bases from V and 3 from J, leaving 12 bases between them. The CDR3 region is CAWTWGSDTGELFF. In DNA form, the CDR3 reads TGTGCCTGGACGTGGGGCTCGGACACCGGGGAGCTGTTTTTT.

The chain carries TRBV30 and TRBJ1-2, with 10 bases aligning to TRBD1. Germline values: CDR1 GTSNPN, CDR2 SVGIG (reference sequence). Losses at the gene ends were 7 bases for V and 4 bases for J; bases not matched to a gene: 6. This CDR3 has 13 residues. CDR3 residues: CALDRDRGYGYTF. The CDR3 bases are TGTGCCTTAGACCGGGACAGGGGCTATGGCTACACCTTC. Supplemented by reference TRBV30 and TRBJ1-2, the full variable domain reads SQTIHQWPATLVQPVGSPLSLECTVEGTSNPNLYWYRQAAGRGLQLLFYSVGIGQISSEVPQNLSASRPQDRQFILSSKKLLLSDSGFYLCALDRDRGYGYTFGSGTRLTVV.

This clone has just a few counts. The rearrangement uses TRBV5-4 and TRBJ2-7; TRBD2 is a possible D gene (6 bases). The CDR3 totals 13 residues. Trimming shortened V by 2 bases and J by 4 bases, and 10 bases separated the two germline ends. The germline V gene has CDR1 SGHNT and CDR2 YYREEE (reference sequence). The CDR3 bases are TGTGCCAGCAGCTTCGGAGGGAGTTACGAGCAGTACTTC. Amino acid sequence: CASSFGGSYEQYF.

CDR3 in DNA: TGTGCCAGCAGTTCGCCGGGACTAAACATTCAGTACTTC. Encoded protein: CASSSPGLNIQYF. J is TRBJ2-4 and V is TRBV6-5, with D tentatively TRBD2 (6 bases). The CDR3 spans 13 residues. The germline gives CDR1 MNHEY, CDR2 SVGAGI. Trimming took 4 bases from V and 6 from J, leaving 10 bases between them.

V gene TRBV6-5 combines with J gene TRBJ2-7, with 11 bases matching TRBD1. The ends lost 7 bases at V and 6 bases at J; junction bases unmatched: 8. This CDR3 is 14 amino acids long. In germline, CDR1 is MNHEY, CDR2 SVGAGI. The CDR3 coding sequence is TGTGCCAGCATCAAGGACAGGGGGCTCATCGAGCAGTACTTC. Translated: CASIKDRGLIEQYF.

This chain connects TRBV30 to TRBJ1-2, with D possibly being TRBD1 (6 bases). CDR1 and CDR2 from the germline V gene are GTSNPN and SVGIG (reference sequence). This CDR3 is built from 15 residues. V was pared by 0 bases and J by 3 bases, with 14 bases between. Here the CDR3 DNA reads TGTGCCTGGAGTGTCCCCCGGACAGCCCACTATGGCTACACCTTC. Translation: CAWSVPRTAHYGYTF. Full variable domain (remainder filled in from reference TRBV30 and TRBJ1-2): SQTIHQWPATLVQPVGSPLSLECTVEGTSNPNLYWYRQAAGRGLQLLFYSVGIGQISSEVPQNLSASRPQDRQFILSSKKLLLSDSGFYLCAWSVPRTAHYGYTFGSGTRLTVV.

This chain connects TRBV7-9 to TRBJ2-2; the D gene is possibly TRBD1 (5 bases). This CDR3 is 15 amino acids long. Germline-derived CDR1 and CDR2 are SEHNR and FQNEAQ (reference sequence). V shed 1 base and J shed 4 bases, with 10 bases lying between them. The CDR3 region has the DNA TGTGCCAGCAGCTTAGTTAGACAGTCCACCGGGGAGCTGTTTTTT. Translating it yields CASSLVRQSTGELFF.

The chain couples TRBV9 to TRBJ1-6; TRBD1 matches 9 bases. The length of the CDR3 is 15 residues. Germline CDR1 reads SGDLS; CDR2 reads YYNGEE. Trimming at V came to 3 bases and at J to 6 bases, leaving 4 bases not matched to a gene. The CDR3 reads CASSASTGGNSPLHF. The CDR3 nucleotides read TGTGCCAGCAGCGCATCGACAGGGGGTAATTCACCCCTCCACTTT.

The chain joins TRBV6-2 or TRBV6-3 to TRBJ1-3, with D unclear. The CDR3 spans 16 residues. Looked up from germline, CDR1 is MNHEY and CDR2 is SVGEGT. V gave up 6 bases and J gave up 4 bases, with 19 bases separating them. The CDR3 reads CASSFLKTLGGNTIYF. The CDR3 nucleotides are TGTGCCAGCAGCTTCCTAAAGACCCTAGGAGGAAACACCATATATTTT.

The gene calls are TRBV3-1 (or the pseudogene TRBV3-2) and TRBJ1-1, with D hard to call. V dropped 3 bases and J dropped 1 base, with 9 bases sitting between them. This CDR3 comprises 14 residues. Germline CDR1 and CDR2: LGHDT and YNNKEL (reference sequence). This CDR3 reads CASSHQTRNTEAFF. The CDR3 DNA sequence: TGTGCCAGCAGCCACCAGACACGGAACACTGAAGCTTTCTTT.

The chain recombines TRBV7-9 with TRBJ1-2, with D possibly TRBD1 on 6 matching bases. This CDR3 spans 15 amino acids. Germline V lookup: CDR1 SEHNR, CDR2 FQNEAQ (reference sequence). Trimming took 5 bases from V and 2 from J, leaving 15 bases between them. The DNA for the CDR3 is TGTGCCAGCAGCCGTGAGGACAGCCTGAACTATGGCTACACCTTC. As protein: CASSREDSLNYGYTF.

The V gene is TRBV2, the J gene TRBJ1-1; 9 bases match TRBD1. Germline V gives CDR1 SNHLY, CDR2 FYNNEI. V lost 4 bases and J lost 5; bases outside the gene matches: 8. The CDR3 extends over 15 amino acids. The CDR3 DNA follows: TGTGCCAGCAGTGCGGGACAGGGAATTGAGACTGAAGCTTTCTTT. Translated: CASSAGQGIETEAFF.

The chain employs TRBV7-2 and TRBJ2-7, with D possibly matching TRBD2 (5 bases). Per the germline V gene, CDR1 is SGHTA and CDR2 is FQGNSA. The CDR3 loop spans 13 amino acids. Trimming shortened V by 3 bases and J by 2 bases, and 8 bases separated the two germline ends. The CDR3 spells CASSLTGTYEQYF. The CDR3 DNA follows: TGTGCCAGCAGCTTGACGGGAACCTACGAGCAGTACTTC. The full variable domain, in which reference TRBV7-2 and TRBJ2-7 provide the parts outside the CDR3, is GAGVSQSPSNKVTEKGKDVELRCDPISGHTALYWYRQSLGQGLEFLIYFQGNSAPDKSGLPSDRFSAERTGGSVSTLTIQRTQQEDSAVYLCASSLTGTYEQYFGPGTRLTVT.

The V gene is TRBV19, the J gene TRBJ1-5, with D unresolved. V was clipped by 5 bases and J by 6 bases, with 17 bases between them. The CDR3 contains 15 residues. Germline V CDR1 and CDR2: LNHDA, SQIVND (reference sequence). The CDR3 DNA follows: TGTGCCAGTAGTCCCTCAGCAGTGGGAGGTCAGCCCCAGCATTTT. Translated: CASSPSAVGGQPQHF.

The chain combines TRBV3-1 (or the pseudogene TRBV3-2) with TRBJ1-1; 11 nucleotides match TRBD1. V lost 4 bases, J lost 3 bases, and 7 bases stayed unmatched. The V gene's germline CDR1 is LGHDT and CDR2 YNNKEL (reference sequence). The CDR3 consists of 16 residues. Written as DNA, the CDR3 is TGTGCCAGCAGCCGCCTGAGGGGACAGGGGGACACTGAAGCTTTCTTT. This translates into CASSRLRGQGDTEAFF.

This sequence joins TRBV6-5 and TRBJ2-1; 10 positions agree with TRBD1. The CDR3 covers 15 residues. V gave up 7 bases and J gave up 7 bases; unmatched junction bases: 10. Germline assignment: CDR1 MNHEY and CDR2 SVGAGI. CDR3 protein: CASNPIGTGVNEQFF. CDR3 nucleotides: TGTGCCAGCAACCCGATCGGGACAGGGGTTAATGAGCAGTTCTTC.

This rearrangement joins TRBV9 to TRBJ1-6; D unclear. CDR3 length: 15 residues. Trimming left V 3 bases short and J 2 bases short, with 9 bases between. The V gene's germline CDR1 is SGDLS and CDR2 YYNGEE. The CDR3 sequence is CASSAQVAYNSPLHF. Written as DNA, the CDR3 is TGTGCCAGCAGCGCGCAGGTAGCCTATAATTCACCCCTCCACTTT.

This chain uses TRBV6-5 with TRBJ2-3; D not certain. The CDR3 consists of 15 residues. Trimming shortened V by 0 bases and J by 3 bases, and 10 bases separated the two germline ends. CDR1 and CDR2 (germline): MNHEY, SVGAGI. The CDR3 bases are TGTGCCAGCAGTTACTCGAGACAACCAACAGATACGCAGTATTTT. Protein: CASSYSRQPTDTQYF.

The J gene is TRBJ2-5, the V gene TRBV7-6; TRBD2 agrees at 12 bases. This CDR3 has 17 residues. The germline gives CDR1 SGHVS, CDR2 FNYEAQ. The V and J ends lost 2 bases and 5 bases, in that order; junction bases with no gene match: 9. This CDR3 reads CASSLLAGGLRLETQYF. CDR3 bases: TGTGCCAGCAGCTTACTAGCGGGAGGGCTACGATTGGAGACCCAGTACTTC.

Here the CDR3 DNA reads TGTGCCAGCAGCTTTCCGGGACAGGGGTCTAGCGGGAGGGCCCACGAGCAGTACTTC. It yields the protein CASSFPGQGSSGRAHEQYF. The chain employs TRBV7-9 and TRBJ2-7; 12 positions agree with TRBD2. The V gene end was trimmed by 3 bases and the J gene end by 5 bases; junction bases not matched to a gene: 17. The CDR3 loop spans 19 amino acids. Germline V gives CDR1 SEHNR, CDR2 FQNEAQ (reference sequence).

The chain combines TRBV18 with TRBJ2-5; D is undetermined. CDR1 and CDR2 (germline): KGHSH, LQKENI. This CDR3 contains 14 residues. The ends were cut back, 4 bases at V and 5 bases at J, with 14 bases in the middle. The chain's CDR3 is CASSRSASRETQYF. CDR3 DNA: TGTGCCAGCTCACGATCGGCAAGCAGGGAGACCCAGTACTTC.

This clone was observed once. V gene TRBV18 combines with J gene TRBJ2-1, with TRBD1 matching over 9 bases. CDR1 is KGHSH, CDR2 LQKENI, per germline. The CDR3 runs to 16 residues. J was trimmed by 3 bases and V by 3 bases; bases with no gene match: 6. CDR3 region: CASSPARTGVYNEQFF. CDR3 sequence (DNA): TGTGCCAGCTCACCCGCTAGGACAGGGGTCTACAATGAGCAGTTCTTC.

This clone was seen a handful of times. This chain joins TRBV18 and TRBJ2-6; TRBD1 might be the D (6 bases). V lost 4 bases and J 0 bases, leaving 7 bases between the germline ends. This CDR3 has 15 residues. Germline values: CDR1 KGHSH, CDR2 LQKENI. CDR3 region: CASSQQGSGANVLTF. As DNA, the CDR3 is TGTGCCAGCTCACAACAGGGCTCTGGGGCCAACGTCCTGACTTTC.